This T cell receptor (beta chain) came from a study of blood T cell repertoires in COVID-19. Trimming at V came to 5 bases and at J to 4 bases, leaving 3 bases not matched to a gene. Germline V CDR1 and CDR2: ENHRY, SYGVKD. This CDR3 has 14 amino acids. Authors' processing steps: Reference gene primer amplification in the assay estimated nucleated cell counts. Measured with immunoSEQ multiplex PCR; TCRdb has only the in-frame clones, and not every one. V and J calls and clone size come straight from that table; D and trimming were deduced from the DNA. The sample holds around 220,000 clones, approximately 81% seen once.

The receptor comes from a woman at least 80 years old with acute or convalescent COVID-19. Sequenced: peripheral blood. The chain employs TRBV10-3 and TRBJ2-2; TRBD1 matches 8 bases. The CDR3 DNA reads TGTGCCATCAGTTTAACAGGGGGCACCGGGGAGCTGTTTTTT. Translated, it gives CAISLTGGTGELFF.